The 29 T cell receptor beta chains presented below share a single source sample, sequenced in a study of T-cell reconstitution after alpha-beta-depleted transplantation in children. Preparation of the TCRbeta library was carried out with unique molecular identifiers. From the PCR reads, TCRdb called clonotypes with MiXCR, one entry per CDR3 protein. The table lists 200,000 to 300,000 distinct CDR3 sequences, about 26% of them singletons, with about 2.8% in the top ten. Specimen: PBMCs, collected before TCRalphabeta/CD19-depleted stem cell transplant. Source of these receptors: a girl aged 2-10 years with Fanconi anemia, due to receive a stem cell transplant.

This clonotype was picked up a small number of times. The chain recombines TRBV25-1 with TRBJ2-3; the match to TRBD2 covers 9 bases. The CDR3 extends over 12 amino acids. CDR1 is MGHDK, CDR2 SYGVNS, per germline. In DNA, the CDR3 is TGTGCAAGCGGGGGGCGCACAGATACGCAGTATTTT. Translation gives CASGGRTDTQYF.

This clonotype was observed many times. The CDR3 DNA sequence: TGCAGTGCTAGCCTTCTGGGGGTTAGGGAGCAGTACTTC. Residues: CSASLLGVREQYF. The chain recombines TRBV20-1 with TRBJ2-7; D possibly uses TRBD1 or TRBD2 (5 bases each). Per germline, CDR1 DFQATT and CDR2 SNEGSKA (reference sequence). This CDR3 contains 13 residues. V lost 3 bases to trimming and J lost 7 bases, with 16 bases between them.

Of note for this clonotype: With a much larger clone just one base away, this may be a read error. V is TRBV29-1 and J is TRBJ2-4; D may be TRBD1 or TRBD2 (5 bases each). Germline V gene data show CDR1 as SQVTM and CDR2 as ANQGSEA. CDR3 length: 11 residues. This chain's CDR3 is CSVLRGNIQHF. CDR3 nucleotides: TGCAGCGTCTTGAGGGGAAACATTCAGCACTTC.

The CDR3 here is CASSLLLATTDTQYF. Here the CDR3 DNA reads TGCGCCAGCAGCCTGCTGCTAGCCACCACAGATACGCAGTATTTT. The chain combines TRBV5-1 with TRBJ2-3; the D gene is possibly TRBD2 (5 bases). Germline V gene data show CDR1 as SGHRS and CDR2 as YFSETQ. The CDR3 has 15 residues. Trimming removed 4 bases at V and 2 bases at J, with 14 bases between.

This clonotype was seen repeatedly, ten times or more. This rearrangement joins TRBV20-1 to TRBJ2-1; D not certain. Germline CDR1 is DFQATT and CDR2 is SNEGSKA (reference sequence). The germline V and J ends were trimmed by 3 bases and 1 base, with 4 bases remaining between them. There are 12 residues in the CDR3. CDR3 amino acids: CSASFSYNEQFF. The CDR3 coding sequence is TGCAGTGCTAGTTTTTCCTACAATGAGCAGTTCTTC.

This clonotype was seen a handful of times. This chain joins TRBV5-1 and TRBJ2-7; D may be TRBD2 (6 bases). The CDR3 sequence is 13 residues long. Germline V gene data show CDR1 as SGHRS and CDR2 as YFSETQ. The ends were cut back, 0 bases at V and 4 bases at J, with 8 bases in the middle. The CDR3 loop is CASSLDLAYEQYF. In nucleotides, the CDR3 is TGCGCCAGCAGCTTGGATCTAGCGTACGAGCAGTACTTC. Drawing the rest from reference TRBV5-1 and TRBJ2-7, the complete variable domain is KAGVTQTPRYLIKTRGQQVTLSCSPISGHRSVSWYQQTPGQGLQFLFEYFSETQRNKGNFPGRFSGRQFSNSRSEMNVSTLELGDSALYLCASSLDLAYEQYFGPGTRLTVT.

This clonotype was seen a few times. The rearrangement links TRBV29-1 to TRBJ2-7; D uncertain. V lost 2 bases and J lost 5, with 13 bases in between. This CDR3 has 13 amino acids. The germline V gene encodes CDR1 SQVTM and CDR2 ANQGSEA. The CDR3 here is CSVETVLFNEQYF. For the CDR3, the DNA is TGCAGCGTTGAAACAGTACTGTTCAACGAGCAGTACTTC.

This clonotype was detected ten times or more. The chain employs TRBV20-1 and TRBJ2-7; D remains ambiguous. The V and J ends lost 7 bases and 1 base respectively, with 17 bases between them. This CDR3 comprises 14 residues. In germline, CDR1 is DFQATT, CDR2 SNEGSKA (reference sequence). Here the CDR3 DNA reads TGCAGTGTTTCAGAAGGTTATGGGTCCTACGAGCAGTACTTC. Translation gives CSVSEGYGSYEQYF.

There are a few counts of this clonotype. The chain's CDR3 is CASSGSDRVYGYTF. The DNA for the CDR3 is TGCGCCAGCAGCGGCTCTGACAGGGTCTATGGCTACACCTTC. The J gene is TRBJ1-2, the V gene TRBV5-1; 7 positions match TRBD1. The CDR3 is 14 amino acids. Germline trimming cut 4 bases from V and 4 bases from J; bases unmatched to any gene: 7. CDR1 is SGHRS and CDR2 is YFSETQ in the germline V gene. Filled out from reference TRBV5-1 and TRBJ1-2, the complete variable domain reads KAGVTQTPRYLIKTRGQQVTLSCSPISGHRSVSWYQQTPGQGLQFLFEYFSETQRNKGNFPGRFSGRQFSNSRSEMNVSTLELGDSALYLCASSGSDRVYGYTFGSGTRLTVV.

This clonotype came up many times. This chain uses TRBV29-1 with TRBJ2-1; D may be TRBD2 (6 bases). Looked up from germline, CDR1 is SQVTM and CDR2 is ANQGSEA. The CDR3 spans 15 residues. The ends were cut back, 2 bases at V and 0 bases at J, with 11 bases in the middle. The CDR3 here is CSVELASPSYNEQFF. As DNA, the CDR3 is TGCAGCGTTGAACTAGCGAGTCCCTCCTACAATGAGCAGTTCTTC.

The V call is TRBV7-2, the J call TRBJ2-7, with TRBD2 matching over 10 bases. J lost 10 bases, V lost 3 bases, and 12 bases had no gene match. The CDR3 length is 15 residues. The germline V gene has CDR1 SGHTA and CDR2 FQGNSA. The CDR3 sequence: CASSFRALAGSKQYF. The CDR3 nucleotides are TGTGCCAGCAGCTTTAGGGCACTAGCGGGAAGCAAACAGTACTTC.

This clonotype showed up many times. The chain recombines TRBV20-1 with TRBJ1-1; 7 bases match TRBD1. CDR1 and CDR2 (germline): DFQATT, SNEGSKA (reference sequence). The CDR3 consists of 13 residues. With V trimmed by 3 bases and J by 3 bases, 4 bases remained unmatched. This CDR3 reads CSASSGGDTEAFF. DNA for the CDR3: TGCAGTGCTAGTTCAGGGGGTGACACTGAAGCTTTCTTT.

There are many counts of this clonotype. The gene calls are TRBV20-1 and TRBJ2-2, with a tentative D call TRBD2 (7 bases). This CDR3 is 17 amino acids long. V was shortened by 0 bases and J by 1 base, with 15 bases between the two germline ends. Germline assignment: CDR1 DFQATT and CDR2 SNEGSKA (reference sequence). The CDR3 bases are TGCAGTGCTAGAGAAGAGGGGGGGGCCTTGAACACCGGGGAGCTGTTTTTT. Its protein is CSAREEGGALNTGELFF.

This clonotype was detected many times. The chain recombines TRBV29-1 with TRBJ2-7, with TRBD2 as a possible D gene (5 bases). V lost 7 bases and J lost 3, with 10 bases in between. The V gene's germline CDR1 is SQVTM and CDR2 ANQGSEA. The CDR3 contains 11 residues. The CDR3 is CSGGSGYEQYF. CDR3 nucleotide sequence: TGCAGCGGGGGAAGCGGCTACGAGCAGTACTTC.

The CDR3 sequence: CSVQGNRGSNDNEQFF. CDR3 nucleotide sequence: TGCAGCGTTCAGGGCAACCGCGGGAGTAACGACAATGAGCAGTTCTTC. V and J are TRBV29-1 and TRBJ2-1; the match to TRBD2 covers 7 bases. In germline, CDR1 is SQVTM, CDR2 ANQGSEA. The V and J ends lost 5 bases and 5 bases, in that order; junction bases with no gene match: 15. The CDR3 has 16 amino acids.

This clonotype was seen repeatedly, ten times or more. V and J are TRBV20-1 and TRBJ2-1, with 14 nucleotides matching TRBD2. Trimming at V came to 0 bases and at J to 7 bases, leaving 5 bases not matched to a gene. CDR3 size: 16 residues. Germline V CDR1 and CDR2: DFQATT, SNEGSKA (reference sequence). DNA of the CDR3: TGCAGTGCTAGAGATCAAGGGACTAGCGGGAGAAATGAGCAGTTCTTC. As protein: CSARDQGTSGRNEQFF.

In this sample, this clonotype turned up a few times. The V call is TRBV29-1, the J call TRBJ2-7; 10 bases line up with TRBD1. V was clipped by 4 bases and J by 5 bases; unmatched bases: 5. The CDR3 length is 13 residues. Germline assignment: CDR1 SQVTM and CDR2 ANQGSEA. The CDR3 here is CSVGRQGANEQYF. In DNA form, the CDR3 reads TGCAGCGTTGGGCGACAGGGGGCGAACGAGCAGTACTTC.

The gene calls are TRBV29-1 and TRBJ2-7, with 8 bases aligning to TRBD1. V lost 4 bases and J lost 6; bases outside the gene matches: 8. The CDR3 is 13 amino acids. The V gene's germline CDR1 is SQVTM and CDR2 ANQGSEA. As DNA, the CDR3 is TGCAGCGTTGTTTGGCAGGGGGCTTTCGAGCAGTACTTC. It encodes CSVVWQGAFEQYF.

Ten or more counts support this clonotype. The chain joins TRBV12-3 or TRBV12-4 to TRBJ2-2, with TRBD1 as a possible D gene (6 bases). The CDR3 sequence is 17 residues long. Trimming cost V 6 bases and J 0 bases, with 17 bases left between them. CDR3 sequence reads: CASSAIRDTSNTGELFF. CDR3 in DNA: TGTGCCAGCAGCGCCATAAGGGACACTTCGAACACCGGGGAGCTGTTTTTT.

This clonotype has at least ten counts. V is TRBV28 and J is TRBJ2-5; D ambiguous. Trimming shortened V by 2 bases and J by 7 bases, and 17 bases separated the two germline ends. The CDR3 is 15 amino acids. Per germline, CDR1 MDHEN and CDR2 SYDVKM. The CDR3: CASSLSVPLRGTQYF. The DNA for the CDR3 is TGTGCCAGCAGTTTAAGTGTCCCCCTCAGAGGGACCCAGTACTTC.

This clonotype was detected once. This chain uses TRBV20-1 with TRBJ1-6; no clear D gene. The germline V gene has CDR1 DFQATT and CDR2 SNEGSKA (reference sequence). Between the trimmed V and J ends, which lost 2 bases and 9 bases, there was a span of 17 bases. The length of the CDR3 is 15 residues. The CDR3 reads CSARFVPATSSPLHF. Written as DNA, the CDR3 is TGCAGTGCTAGATTCGTGCCGGCGACTAGTTCACCCCTCCACTTT.

The chain carries TRBV7-9 and TRBJ1-6; tentative D call: TRBD1 (6 bases). V was clipped by 1 base and J by 7 bases, with 11 bases between them. This CDR3 is 15 amino acids long. Looked up from germline, CDR1 is SEHNR and CDR2 is FQNEAQ (reference sequence). Here the CDR3 reads CASSLVAGTNSPLHF. Written as DNA, the CDR3 is TGTGCCAGCAGCTTAGTAGCAGGGACAAATTCACCCCTCCACTTT.

The sample holds a few counts of this clonotype. This chain joins TRBV29-1 and TRBJ1-2; a weak D match, TRBD1 (5 bases). The germline V gene has CDR1 SQVTM and CDR2 ANQGSEA. Trimming removed 5 bases at V and 8 bases at J, with 12 bases between. The length of the CDR3 is 11 residues. DNA of the CDR3: TGCAGCGTTCCGTTGGGGGAGGGCTACACCTTC. Translation gives CSVPLGEGYTF.

This clonotype was detected a few times. The chain has TRBV6-1 and TRBJ2-2; the match to TRBD1 covers 7 bases. Trimming at V came to 6 bases and at J to 4 bases, leaving 5 bases not matched to a gene. The CDR3 runs to 14 residues. Germline V gene lookup returns CDR1 MNHNS and CDR2 SASEGT. The CDR3: CASRVTGITGELFF. CDR3 in DNA: TGTGCCAGCAGGGTGACAGGGATCACCGGGGAGCTGTTTTTT.

This clonotype was observed a few times. J is TRBJ2-5 and V is TRBV20-1; the match to TRBD2 covers 11 bases. The CDR3 sequence is 15 residues long. Germline values: CDR1 DFQATT, CDR2 SNEGSKA (reference sequence). The trim removed 5 bases at V and 5 bases at J, leaving 10 bases unmatched. The CDR3 spells CSAGRSGRAGETQYF. CDR3 coding DNA: TGCAGTGCTGGACGTAGCGGGAGGGCCGGTGAGACCCAGTACTTC.

This clonotype was detected many times. V and J are TRBV12-3 or TRBV12-4 and TRBJ1-2; perhaps TRBD1 as D (6 bases). Trimming stripped 7 bases from V and 0 bases from J, with 15 bases between. The CDR3 has 15 residues. The CDR3 spells CASKQGPLANYGYTF. In DNA, the CDR3 is TGTGCCAGCAAGCAGGGGCCTTTAGCTAACTATGGCTACACCTTC.

V is TRBV28 and J is TRBJ2-7; D is tentatively TRBD1 or TRBD2 (5 bases each). Germline CDR1 reads MDHEN; CDR2 reads SYDVKM. The CDR3 loop spans 17 amino acids. The V end was cut by 5 bases, the J end by 0 bases, with 20 bases between. The CDR3: CASSQTRDRKSSYEQYF. For the CDR3, the DNA is TGTGCCAGCAGTCAGACCAGGGACCGAAAGAGCTCCTACGAGCAGTACTTC.

The chain recombines TRBV27 with TRBJ2-1, with TRBD2 matching over 11 bases. The length of the CDR3 is 18 residues. The germline V gene has CDR1 MNHEY and CDR2 SMNVEV (reference sequence). The ends lost 4 bases at V and 0 bases at J; junction bases unmatched: 8. CDR3 region: CASSWSLAGVGSYNEQFF. CDR3 in DNA: TGTGCCAGCAGTTGGTCACTAGCGGGAGTGGGCTCCTACAATGAGCAGTTCTTC.

This clonotype has more than one count but fewer than ten. This rearrangement joins TRBV7-6 to TRBJ2-7; maybe TRBD1 (6 bases). The CDR3 length is 14 residues. CDR1 is SGHVS, CDR2 FNYEAQ, per germline. V gave up 1 base and J gave up 5 bases, with 12 bases separating them. As DNA, the CDR3 is TGTGCCAGCAGCTTAGAAGGGGGAATCGACGAGCAGTACTTC. Residues: CASSLEGGIDEQYF.